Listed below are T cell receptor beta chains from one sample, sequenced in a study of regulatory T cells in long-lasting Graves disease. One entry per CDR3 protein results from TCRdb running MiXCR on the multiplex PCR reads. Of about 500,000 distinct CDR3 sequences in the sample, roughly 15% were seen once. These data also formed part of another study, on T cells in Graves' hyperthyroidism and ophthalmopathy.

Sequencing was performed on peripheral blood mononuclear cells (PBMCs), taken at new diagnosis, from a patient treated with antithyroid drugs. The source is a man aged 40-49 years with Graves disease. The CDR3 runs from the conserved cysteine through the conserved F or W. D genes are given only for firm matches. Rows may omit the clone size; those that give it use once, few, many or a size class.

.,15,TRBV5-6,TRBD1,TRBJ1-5,TGTGCCAGCAGCCTTGGGACAGTCTTCTGTCAGCCCCAGCATTTT,CASSLGTVFCQPQHF
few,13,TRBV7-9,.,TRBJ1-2,TGTGCCAGCAGCCCAGCCCAGGAGAATGGCTACACCTTC,CASSPAQENGYTF
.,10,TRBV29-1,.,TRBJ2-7,TGCAGCGTTAAGGGCTACGAGCAGTACTTC,CSVKGYEQYF
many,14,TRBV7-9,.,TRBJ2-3,TGTGCCAGCAGCCCCGAACGCCAGAGAGATACGCAGTATTTT,CASSPERQRDTQYF
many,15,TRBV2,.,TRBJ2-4,TGTGCCAGCAGTGACGACAGGACCGGCAAAAACATTCAGTACTTC,CASSDDRTGKNIQYF
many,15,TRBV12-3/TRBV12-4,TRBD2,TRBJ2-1,TGTGCCAGCAGCACGGGACTAGCGGGAGTGTGGGAGCAGTTCTTC,CASSTGLAGVWEQFF
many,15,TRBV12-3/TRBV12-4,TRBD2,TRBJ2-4,TGTGCCAGCAGTTTGGCTAGCGGGAGGTGGAGCATTCAGTACTTC,CASSLASGRWSIQYF
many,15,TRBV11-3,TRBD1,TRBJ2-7,TGTGCCAGCAGCATCTCGCCGGGACAGGGCTACGAGCAGTACTTC,CASSISPGQGYEQYF
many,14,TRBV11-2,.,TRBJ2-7,TGTGCCAGCAGCCCCACGAGCGGAGCCTACGAGCAGTACTTC,CASSPTSGAYEQYF
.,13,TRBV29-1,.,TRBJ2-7,TGCAGCGTTGAATTTGTTAGCGGCTACGAGCAGTACTTC,CSVEFVSGYEQYF
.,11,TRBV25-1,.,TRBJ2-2,.,CASILGGELFF
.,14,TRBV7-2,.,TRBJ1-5,TGTGCCAGCAGCCATAAACGGGTAGTTCAGCCCCAGCATTTT,CASSHKRVVQPQHF